A selection of T cell receptor beta chains follows, all from one sample in a study of control samples from healthy donors and cancer patients. Using immunoSEQ multiplex PCR, the repertoire was profiled, and TCRdb retains in-frame clones only, with some absent. There are over 150,000 clones in the sample; 85% to 95% occur only once, and over 1.1% lies in the top ten. Specimen: blood. The receptors shown here come from a man between 18 and 35 years old in good health. The CDR3 runs from the conserved cysteine through the conserved F or W. The D gene is left open where the match is weak. Size is omitted from some rows. Given values are once, few, many or a class for expanded clones.

d_call cdr3_length j_call v_call clone_size cdr3_aa cdr3_nt
- 13 TRBJ1-5 TRBV3-1/TRBV3-2 - CASSHGERQPQHF TGTGCCAGCAGCCATGGGGAGCGTCAGCCCCAGCATTTT
- 13 TRBJ2-7 TRBV12-5 once CASGGGRNYEQYF TGTGCTAGTGGTGGGGGCCGAAACTACGAGCAGTACTTC
- 15 TRBJ2-3 TRBV15 - CATSRDLPGEGTQYF TGTGCCACCAGCAGAGATCTCCCAGGGGAAGGTACGCAGTATTTT
- 14 TRBJ1-5 TRBV19 - CATRPSPGEGPQHF TGTGCCACCCGCCCGTCGCCGGGTGAGGGGCCCCAGCATTTT
- 14 TRBJ1-5 TRBV4-1 - CASSQGADNQPQHF TGCGCCAGCAGCCAAGGGGCAGACAATCAGCCCCAGCATTTT
- 12 TRBJ1-2 TRBV11-2 - CASSQTQSGYTF TGTGCCAGCAGCCAAACCCAAAGTGGCTACACCTTC
TRBD1 17 TRBJ1-2 TRBV19 - CASSIDRTGHSSFGYTF TGTGCCAGTAGTATAGATAGGACAGGCCATTCCTCCTTTGGCTACACCTTC
- 16 TRBJ1-2 TRBV4-1 - CASSQGFETGPYGYTF TGCGCCAGCAGCCAAGGTTTTGAAACAGGGCCCTATGGCTACACCTTC
TRBD2 16 TRBJ2-1 TRBV7-2 few CASSLVPAGGYNEQFF TGTGCCAGCAGCTTAGTCCCAGCGGGGGGCTACAATGAGCAGTTCTTC
- 15 TRBJ2-7 TRBV19 - CASSIGGLSSYEQYF TGTGCCAGTAGTATAGGGGGCCTTAGCTCCTACGAGCAGTACTTC
- 12 TRBJ1-2 TRBV24-1 - CATSEGGYGYTF TGTGCCACCAGTGAGGGAGGCTATGGCTACACCTTC
TRBD2 15 TRBJ2-4 TRBV28 - CASRTSGEGMIIQYF TGTGCCAGCAGAACCTCGGGGGAGGGAATGATCATTCAGTACTTC
- 11 TRBJ1-1 TRBV20-1 - CSAKVNTEAFF TGCAGTGCTAAGGTGAACACTGAAGCTTTCTTT
TRBD1 18 TRBJ1-3 TRBV25-1 - CASLGDGTGHFSGNTIYF TGTGCCAGCCTGGGGGACGGGACAGGGCACTTCTCTGGAAACACCATATATTTT
TRBD1 13 TRBJ2-1 TRBV13 once CASSLRQGDEQFF TGTGCCAGCAGCTTGAGACAGGGCGATGAGCAGTTCTTC
- 15 TRBJ2-6 TRBV28 once CASISRDAGANVLTF TGTGCCAGCATCTCTCGGGACGCTGGGGCCAACGTCCTGACTTTC
- 14 TRBJ2-7 TRBV3-1/TRBV3-2 - CASSQALGIYEQYF TGTGCCAGCAGCCAAGCGCTGGGAATTTACGAGCAGTACTTC
- 14 TRBJ1-2 TRBV7-2 - CASSLVGGTYGYTF TGTGCCAGCAGCTTAGTTGGGGGTACCTATGGCTACACCTTC
- 15 TRBJ1-2 TRBV4-1 - CASSQDAGENYGYTF TGCGCCAGCAGCCAAGACGCGGGTGAGAACTATGGCTACACCTTC
- 13 TRBJ2-6 TRBV6-5 once CAGRSSGANVLTF TGTGCCGGAAGGTCCTCTGGGGCCAACGTCCTGACTTTC
- 12 TRBJ2-7 TRBV2 - CASSEMDYEQYF TGTGCCAGCAGTGAGATGGACTACGAGCAGTACTTC
TRBD2 16 TRBJ2-1 TRBV5-4 - CASSLEGAGGQDEQFF TGTGCCAGCAGCTTGGAAGGAGCGGGGGGGCAAGATGAGCAGTTCTTC
- 14 TRBJ2-4 TRBV19 - CASSRRGTENIQYF TGTGCCAGTAGCAGGCGGGGGACAGAAAACATTCAGTACTTC
- 11 TRBJ1-1 TRBV30 - CAWSARGEAFF TGTGCCTGGAGTGCGAGGGGTGAAGCTTTCTTT
- 15 TRBJ2-7 TRBV5-1 - CASSLGLGAAYEQYF TGCGCCAGCAGCTTGGGATTGGGGGCGGCCTACGAGCAGTACTTC
- 14 TRBJ2-3 TRBV5-1 - CASSLIEEADTQYF TGCGCCAGCAGCTTGATTGAGGAAGCAGATACGCAGTATTTT
- 13 TRBJ1-1 TRBV30 - CAWSRGSNTEAFF TGTGCCTGGAGTCGGGGGTCAAACACTGAAGCTTTCTTT
- 14 TRBJ1-3 TRBV19 - CASIRDRSGNTIYF TGTGCCAGTATAAGAGATCGCTCTGGAAACACCATATATTTT
TRBD1 14 TRBJ1-2 TRBV2 - CASREQGARVGYTF TGTGCCAGCAGGGAACAGGGGGCGCGGGTTGGCTACACCTTC
TRBD2 16 TRBJ2-2 TRBV20-1 - CSASSLAGGNTGELFF TGCAGTGCTAGTTCCCTAGCGGGGGGGAACACCGGGGAGCTGTTTTTT
- 16 TRBJ2-7 TRBV6-1 - CASSERGAAAPYEQYF TGTGCCAGCAGTGAACGCGGGGCAGCAGCACCCTACGAGCAGTACTTC
- 16 TRBJ2-2 TRBV27 - CASSLRGPANTGELFF TGTGCCAGCAGTTTAAGAGGGCCCGCGAACACCGGGGAGCTGTTTTTT
TRBD2 14 TRBJ2-5 TRBV13 - CASSSPGLQETQYF TGTGCCAGCAGCTCCCCGGGACTACAAGAGACCCAGTACTTC
- 15 TRBJ2-5 TRBV15 - CATSSRRGVEETQYF TGTGCCACCAGCAGCAGGAGGGGGGTCGAAGAGACCCAGTACTTC
- 10 TRBJ2-5 TRBV29-1 - CSVLKETQYF TGCAGCGTTCTAAAAGAGACCCAGTACTTC
TRBD2 15 TRBJ2-7 TRBV3-1/TRBV3-2 - CASSSRAGDLYEQYF TGTGCCAGCAGCTCCCGCGCGGGGGACCTCTACGAGCAGTACTTC
TRBD1 14 TRBJ2-7 TRBV10-3 - CAISEWGTDLEQYF TGTGCCATCAGTGAGTGGGGGACAGACCTCGAGCAGTACTTC
- 11 TRBJ1-4 TRBV30 - CAWGIREKLFF TGTGCCTGGGGGATAAGGGAAAAACTGTTTTTT
- 11 TRBJ1-4 TRBV2 - CASRRGEKLFF TGTGCCAGCAGAAGGGGGGAAAAACTGTTTTTT
TRBD1 16 TRBJ2-6 TRBV5-1 once CASSFSGGSGANVLTF TGCGCCAGCAGCTTCTCAGGGGGCTCTGGGGCCAACGTCCTGACTTTC
- 13 TRBJ1-2 TRBV27 - CASSTGPGDGYTF TGTGCCAGCAGTACGGGGCCTGGAGATGGCTACACCTTC
- 14 TRBJ1-6 TRBV5-1 - CASSLWTTNSPLHF TGCGCCAGCAGCTTGTGGACAACGAATTCACCCCTCCACTTT
TRBD1 14 TRBJ1-1 TRBV5-1 - CASSWTGVSTEAFF TGCGCCAGCAGCTGGACAGGGGTTAGCACTGAAGCTTTCTTT
- 14 TRBJ2-7 TRBV7-2 once CASSPRLVSYEQYF TGTGCCAGCAGCCCGAGACTAGTATCCTACGAGCAGTACTTC
- 10 TRBJ2-5 TRBV6-5 - CASTRETQYF TGTGCCAGCACTCGGGAGACCCAGTACTTC
- 14 TRBJ1-5 TRBV18 once CASSPNRVYQPQHF TGTGCCAGCTCTCCCAACAGAGTCTATCAGCCCCAGCATTTT
- 13 TRBJ1-2 TRBV5-8 - CASSLAGLYGYTF TGTGCCAGCAGCTTGGCAGGGCTATATGGCTACACCTTC
TRBD1 14 TRBJ2-7 TRBV20-1 - CSASSGTGSYEQYF TGCAGTGCTAGTTCCGGGACAGGGTCGTACGAGCAGTACTTC
- 12 TRBJ1-1 TRBV10-2 - CASSEGTRGAFF TGCGCCAGCAGTGAGGGGACCCGGGGGGCTTTCTTT
- 13 TRBJ2-7 TRBV6-1 - CASSFSSSYEQYF TGTGCCAGCAGTTTCTCCTCGTCCTACGAGCAGTACTTC
TRBD2 18 TRBJ2-2 TRBV5-1 - CASSSLRSGGVSTGELFF TGCGCCAGCAGCTCCTTGAGGAGCGGGGGGGTGAGCACCGGGGAGCTGTTTTTT
- 14 TRBJ2-7 TRBV27 - CASSLQGAHYEQYF TGTGCCAGCAGTTTACAAGGGGCACACTACGAGCAGTACTTC
TRBD1 15 TRBJ2-3 TRBV19 once CASSRDRGLGDTQYF TGTGCCAGTAGTAGGGACAGGGGGCTCGGAGATACGCAGTATTTT
TRBD2 15 TRBJ2-1 TRBV25-1 - CASPLAGGPGNEQFF TGTGCCAGTCCACTAGCGGGGGGGCCGGGGAATGAGCAGTTCTTC
- 12 TRBJ2-1 TRBV19 once CASSIVAYEQFF TGTGCCAGTAGTATAGTGGCGTATGAGCAGTTCTTC